Listed below are T cell receptor beta chains from one sample, sequenced in a study of blood T cells in healthy people across ages. MiXCR was run by TCRdb on the 5' RACE reads, yielding one entry per CDR3 protein. This table holds about 670,000 distinct CDR3 sequences, 40% to 45% found once. The sample comprised blood. These receptors originate from a man older than 75 in good health. CDR3s include the opening cysteine and the closing phenylalanine or tryptophan. The D gene is left open where the match is weak.

v_call	j_call	d_call	cdr3_aa
TRBV20-1	TRBJ2-7	TRBD2	CSERGVTYEQYF
TRBV27	TRBJ1-2	NA	CASILPRNGQTYGYTF
TRBV20-1	NA	NA	CGARGRGIGEQYF
TRBV11-2	TRBJ2-5	NA	CASSPRKGFRETQYF
TRBV7-8	TRBJ2-5	TRBD2	CASSRRTSGKETQYF
TRBV15	TRBJ1-4	NA	CATSRESHRTNEKLFF
TRBV7-2	TRBJ2-5	NA	CASSIDSRAGRTQYF
TRBV6-6	TRBJ2-7	TRBD1	CASSNRQGGYEQYF
TRBV6-5	NA	NA	CASSYRAQGRNIQYF
TRBV20-1	TRBJ2-3	NA	CSAPPGDTQYF
TRBV4-3	TRBJ1-2	TRBD1	CASSRGQGEYGYTF
TRBV20-1	NA	NA	CSASLRETQYF
TRBV29-1	TRBJ2-7	NA	CSVLGRTYEQYF
TRBV20-1	TRBJ1-2	NA	CSADSRKQGISGYTF
TRBV6-2/TRBV6-3	TRBJ2-7	NA	CASSSFPGHFSYEQYF
TRBV14	TRBJ2-7	NA	CASSQVQSYEQYF